The 19 T cell receptor beta chains listed next were all sequenced from one sample in a study of cytomegalovirus exposure and HLA in healthy donors. Primers for the PCR totalled 60 Vbeta and 13 Jbeta. Assay used: immunoSEQ multiplex PCR; TCRdb lists only in-frame clones, some missing. Of about 190,000 clones in the sample, more than 9.5% were seen once. The sequenced sample consisted of PBMCs. These receptors all come from a man aged 50 to 60 in good health and CMV-seropositive.

The genes are TRBV7-2 and TRBJ2-3; 9 bases match TRBD1. Germline CDR1 SGHTA, CDR2 FQGNSA. The CDR3 loop spans 16 amino acids. The V segment lost 5 bases and the J segment 0 bases; nucleotides outside the gene matches: 6. The CDR3 is CASSPTGGLSTDTQYF. The CDR3 nucleotides read TGTGCCAGCAGCCCCACAGGGGGCCTCAGCACAGATACGCAGTATTTT.

A few counts support this clone. This sequence joins TRBV5-1 and TRBJ2-5, with TRBD2 matching 7 bases. The germline CDR1 and CDR2 sequences are SGHRS and YFSETQ. This CDR3 has 15 residues. The V and J ends lost 6 bases and 4 bases, in that order; junction bases with no gene match: 12. CDR3 DNA: TGCGCCAGCACCCCAACGGGGGGAACTCGAGAGACCCAGTACTTC. This encodes CASTPTGGTRETQYF.

This CDR3 is CASTPLGEVYEQYF. CDR3 coding DNA: TGTGCCAGCACCCCCTTAGGGGAAGTCTACGAGCAGTACTTC. The V call is TRBV7-8, the J call TRBJ2-7; tentatively, D is TRBD1 (5 bases). V dropped 7 bases and J dropped 3 bases, with 16 bases sitting between them. This CDR3 is 14 amino acids long. Looked up from germline, CDR1 is SGHVS and CDR2 is FQNEAQ.

The chain is built from TRBV7-9 and TRBJ1-4; 9 nucleotides line up with TRBD1. Losses at the gene ends were 7 bases for V and 7 bases for J; bases not matched to a gene: 7. Per the germline V gene, CDR1 is SEHNR and CDR2 is FQNEAQ (reference sequence). This CDR3 is 14 amino acids long. CDR3 protein: CASTTGTGFEKLFF. CDR3 sequence (DNA): TGTGCCAGCACCACCGGGACAGGGTTTGAAAAACTGTTTTTT.

V is TRBV7-9 and J is TRBJ2-7; TRBD1 aligns across 7 bases. Trimming took 1 base from V and 7 from J; bases not matched to a gene: 4. Germline CDR1 reads SEHNR; CDR2 reads FQNEAQ (reference sequence). CDR3 length: 13 residues. The chain's CDR3 is CASSLGQGREQYF. The CDR3 DNA follows: TGTGCCAGCAGCTTAGGACAGGGTCGGGAGCAGTACTTC.

A few counts support this clone. The genes are TRBV5-1 and TRBJ1-1; D is possibly TRBD1 (5 bases). Trimming removed 3 bases at V and 3 bases at J, with 18 bases between. Germline CDR1 SGHRS, CDR2 YFSETQ. The CDR3 length is 16 residues. CDR3 in amino acids: CASSWGRAGSYTEAFF. CDR3 DNA: TGCGCCAGCAGCTGGGGGAGGGCGGGTTCGTACACTGAAGCTTTCTTT.

This clone was found a few times. The chain employs TRBV9 and TRBJ1-1, with a tentative D call TRBD1 (6 bases). Looked up from germline, CDR1 is SGDLS and CDR2 is YYNGEE. The CDR3 covers 14 residues. Trimming took off 4 bases at V and 3 bases at J, with 13 bases between the two ends. In DNA form, the CDR3 reads TGTGCCAGCAGCCCATCCCCAGGGGACACTGAAGCTTTCTTT. It specifies CASSPSPGDTEAFF.

J is TRBJ2-5 and V is TRBV9, with 7 bases aligning to TRBD2. The germline V gene has CDR1 SGDLS and CDR2 YYNGEE. V shed 6 bases, J shed 2 bases, and the junction held 13 bases outside the gene matches. The CDR3 contains 16 residues. CDR3 residues: CASTPSSGNFQETQYF. The DNA for the CDR3 is TGTGCCAGCACTCCATCTAGCGGCAACTTTCAAGAGACCCAGTACTTC.

The rearrangement uses TRBV11-3 and TRBJ1-1; D may be TRBD1 (5 bases). The germline V and J ends were trimmed by 8 bases and 3 bases, with 7 bases remaining between them. Germline CDR1 reads SGHNT; CDR2 reads YENEEA. There are 11 residues in the CDR3. The CDR3: CASGGDTEAFF. CDR3 DNA: TGTGCCAGCGGGGGGGACACTGAAGCTTTCTTT.

CDR3 loop: CASSEKAGDNEQFF. The CDR3 DNA sequence: TGCGCCAGCAGTGAGAAAGCGGGGGACAATGAGCAGTTCTTC. This chain joins TRBV10-2 and TRBJ2-1; TRBD2 matches at 8 bases. Per the germline V gene, CDR1 is WSHSY and CDR2 is SAAADI. With V trimmed by 2 bases and J by 5 bases, 2 bases remained unmatched. The CDR3 covers 14 residues.

The gene calls are TRBV28 and TRBJ1-5, with 7 bases matching TRBD1. Germline lookup yields CDR1 MDHEN and CDR2 SYDVKM. There are 17 residues in the CDR3. J lost 4 bases, V lost 5 bases, and 14 bases had no gene match. This CDR3 is CASSGILGQVGNQPQHF. For the CDR3, the DNA is TGTGCCAGCAGTGGTATCCTTGGACAGGTAGGAAATCAGCCCCAGCATTTT.

The J gene is TRBJ2-2, the V gene TRBV19, with D tentatively TRBD2 (5 bases). V lost 2 bases to trimming and J lost 0 bases, with 10 bases between them. CDR1 is LNHDA and CDR2 is SQIVND in the germline V gene (reference sequence). CDR3 length equals 16 residues. CDR3 DNA: TGTGCCAGTAGTATACCCTCGGGGTCGAACACCGGGGAGCTGTTTTTT. As protein: CASSIPSGSNTGELFF.

The V gene is TRBV5-1, the J gene TRBJ2-7, with 7 bases fitting TRBD1. V was clipped by 8 bases and J by 5 bases; unmatched bases: 13. This CDR3 has 14 amino acids. Looked up from germline, CDR1 is SGHRS and CDR2 is YFSETQ. CDR3 in DNA: TGCGCCAGTCGGACCGGGACAGTGGTAGACGAGCAGTACTTC. It encodes CASRTGTVVDEQYF.

This clone was counted between two and nine times. The chain links TRBV7-6 to TRBJ1-5; 7 bases fit TRBD1. CDR1 and CDR2 (germline): SGHVS, FNYEAQ. The V gene end was trimmed by 5 bases and the J gene end by 6 bases; junction bases not matched to a gene: 4. This CDR3 has 13 residues. CDR3 loop: CASSNRGGQPQHF. CDR3 bases: TGTGCCAGCAGCAACAGGGGAGGTCAGCCCCAGCATTTT. The variable domain in full, with the rest retrieved from reference TRBV7-6 and TRBJ1-5, is GAGVSQSPRYKVTKRGQDVALRCDPISGHVSLYWYRQALGQGPEFLTYFNYEAQQDKSGLPNDRFSAERPEGSISTLTIQRTEQRDSAMYRCASSNRGGQPQHFGDGTRLSIL.

This clone was found a few times. The chain uses TRBV5-1 and TRBJ2-7; 9 nucleotides align to TRBD1. The ends lost 0 bases at V and 5 bases at J; junction bases unmatched: 9. Germline loops: CDR1 SGHRS, CDR2 YFSETQ. The CDR3 consists of 16 residues. The CDR3 region is CASSLEKGQGTHEQYF. Written as DNA, the CDR3 is TGCGCCAGCAGCTTGGAAAAGGGACAGGGTACCCACGAGCAGTACTTC.

This clone has a handful of counts. The J gene is TRBJ1-4, the V gene TRBV5-5; D unclear. Germline V gene data show CDR1 as SGHKS and CDR2 as YYEKEE (reference sequence). The CDR3 runs 15 residues. V gave up 4 bases and J gave up 7 bases, with 17 bases separating them. The CDR3 coding sequence is TGTGCCAGCAGCATTACGACTGGCGTGGGTGAAAAACTGTTTTTT. It encodes CASSITTGVGEKLFF.

A word on this clone: This same CDR3 is encoded by further DNA sequences in the sample. The chain employs TRBV19 and TRBJ2-5, with D possibly TRBD2 on 5 matching bases. CDR1 and CDR2 from the germline V gene are LNHDA and SQIVND (reference sequence). Trimming cost V 0 bases and J 4 bases, with 6 bases left between them. The CDR3 is made up of 13 amino acids. The CDR3 sequence is CASSIDRGETQYF. CDR3 coding DNA: TGTGCCAGTAGTATAGATCGGGGAGAGACCCAGTACTTC.

This clone came up a few times. This chain links TRBV7-2 with TRBJ2-3; TRBD2 agrees at 15 bases. In germline, CDR1 is SGHTA, CDR2 FQGNSA. Germline trimming cut 5 bases from V and 6 bases from J; bases unmatched to any gene: 15. CDR3 length equals 19 residues. CDR3: CASSLSGTSGGWRADTQYF. CDR3 nucleotide sequence: TGTGCCAGCAGCCTCTCCGGGACTAGCGGGGGGTGGCGGGCGGATACGCAGTATTTT.

This clone was detected a few times. The CDR3 sequence: CASSLGLAANTGELFF. Written as DNA, the CDR3 is TGCGCCAGCAGCTTGGGACTAGCGGCTAACACCGGGGAGCTGTTTTTT. The rearrangement links TRBV5-1 to TRBJ2-2; 9 nucleotides align to TRBD2. V was pared by 0 bases and J by 2 bases, with 2 bases of the junction left unmatched. Germline V CDR1 and CDR2: SGHRS, YFSETQ. The CDR3 runs to 16 residues.